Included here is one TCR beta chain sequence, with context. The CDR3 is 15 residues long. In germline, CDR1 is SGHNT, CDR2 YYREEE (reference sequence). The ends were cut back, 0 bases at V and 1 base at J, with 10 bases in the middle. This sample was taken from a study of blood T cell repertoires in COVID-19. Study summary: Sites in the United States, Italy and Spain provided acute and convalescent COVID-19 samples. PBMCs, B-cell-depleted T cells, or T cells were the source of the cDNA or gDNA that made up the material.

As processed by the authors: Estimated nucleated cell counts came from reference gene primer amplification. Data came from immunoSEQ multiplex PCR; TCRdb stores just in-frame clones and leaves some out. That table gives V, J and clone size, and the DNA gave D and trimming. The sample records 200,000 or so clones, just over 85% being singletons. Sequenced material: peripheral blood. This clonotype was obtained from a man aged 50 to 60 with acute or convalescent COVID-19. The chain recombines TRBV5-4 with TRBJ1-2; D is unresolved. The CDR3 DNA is TGTGCCAGCAGCTTGGCGATGGAGGATAACTATGGCTACACCTTC. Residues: CASSLAMEDNYGYTF.